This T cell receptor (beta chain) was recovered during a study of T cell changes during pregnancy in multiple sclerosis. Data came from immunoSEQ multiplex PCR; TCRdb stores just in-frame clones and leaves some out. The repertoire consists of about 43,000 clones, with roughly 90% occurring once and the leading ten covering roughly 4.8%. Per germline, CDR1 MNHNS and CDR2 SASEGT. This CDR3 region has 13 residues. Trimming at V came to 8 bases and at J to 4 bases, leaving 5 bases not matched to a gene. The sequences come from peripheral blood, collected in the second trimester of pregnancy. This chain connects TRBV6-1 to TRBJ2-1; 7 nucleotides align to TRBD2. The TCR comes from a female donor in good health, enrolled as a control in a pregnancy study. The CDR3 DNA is TGTGCCAGCCAGGCGGGAGCGTACAATGAGCAGTTCTTC. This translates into CASQAGAYNEQFF.